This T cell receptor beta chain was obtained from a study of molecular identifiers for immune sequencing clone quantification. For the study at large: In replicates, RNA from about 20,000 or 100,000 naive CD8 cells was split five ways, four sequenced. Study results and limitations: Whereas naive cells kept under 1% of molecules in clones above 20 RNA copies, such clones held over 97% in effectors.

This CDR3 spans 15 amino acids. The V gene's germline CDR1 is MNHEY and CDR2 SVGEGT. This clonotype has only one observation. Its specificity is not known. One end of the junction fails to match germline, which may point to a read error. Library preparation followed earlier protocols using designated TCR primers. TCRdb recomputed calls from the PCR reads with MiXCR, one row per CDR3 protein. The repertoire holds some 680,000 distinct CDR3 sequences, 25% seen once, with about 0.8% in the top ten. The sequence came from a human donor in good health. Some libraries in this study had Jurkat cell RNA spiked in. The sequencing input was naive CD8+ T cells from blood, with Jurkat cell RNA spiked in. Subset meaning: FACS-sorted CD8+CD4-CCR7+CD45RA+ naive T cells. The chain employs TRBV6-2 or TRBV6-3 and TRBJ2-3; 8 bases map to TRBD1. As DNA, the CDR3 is TGTGCCAGCAGTTACTCAGGACAGGGTTCAGATACGCCGTATTTT. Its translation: CASSYSGQGSDTPYF.